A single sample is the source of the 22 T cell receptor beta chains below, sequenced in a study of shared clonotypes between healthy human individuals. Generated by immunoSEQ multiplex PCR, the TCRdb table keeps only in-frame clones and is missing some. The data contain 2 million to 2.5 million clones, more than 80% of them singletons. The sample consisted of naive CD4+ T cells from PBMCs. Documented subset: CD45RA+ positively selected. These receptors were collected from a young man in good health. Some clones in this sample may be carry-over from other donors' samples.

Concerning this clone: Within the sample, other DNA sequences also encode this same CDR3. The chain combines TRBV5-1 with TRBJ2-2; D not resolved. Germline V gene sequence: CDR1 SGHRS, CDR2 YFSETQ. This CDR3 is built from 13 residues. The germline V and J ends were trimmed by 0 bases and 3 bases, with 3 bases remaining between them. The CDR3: CASSLVYTGELFF. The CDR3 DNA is TGCGCCAGCAGCTTGGTTTACACCGGGGAGCTGTTTTTT. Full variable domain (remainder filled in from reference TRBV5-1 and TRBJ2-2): KAGVTQTPRYLIKTRGQQVTLSCSPISGHRSVSWYQQTPGQGLQFLFEYFSETQRNKGNFPGRFSGRQFSNSRSEMNVSTLELGDSALYLCASSLVYTGELFFGEGSRLTVL.

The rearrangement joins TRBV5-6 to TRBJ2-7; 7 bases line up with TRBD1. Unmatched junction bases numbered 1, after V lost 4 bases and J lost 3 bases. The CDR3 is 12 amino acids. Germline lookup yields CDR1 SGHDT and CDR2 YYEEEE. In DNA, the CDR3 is TGTGCCAGCAGCGACAGGGACTACGAGCAGTACTTC. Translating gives CASSDRDYEQYF.

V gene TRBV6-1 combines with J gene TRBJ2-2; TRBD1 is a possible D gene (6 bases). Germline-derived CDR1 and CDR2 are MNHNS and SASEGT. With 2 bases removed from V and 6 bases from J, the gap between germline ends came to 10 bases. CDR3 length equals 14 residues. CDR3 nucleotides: TGTGCCAGCAGTGAATGGACAGAAGCCGGGGAGCTGTTTTTT. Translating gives CASSEWTEAGELFF.

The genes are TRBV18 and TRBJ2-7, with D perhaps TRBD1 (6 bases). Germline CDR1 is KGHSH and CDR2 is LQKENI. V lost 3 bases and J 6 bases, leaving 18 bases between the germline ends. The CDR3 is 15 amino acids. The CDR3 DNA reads TGTGCCAGCTCACCTTCCTCGGCAGGGGTGGGCGAGCAGTACTTC. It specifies CASSPSSAGVGEQYF.

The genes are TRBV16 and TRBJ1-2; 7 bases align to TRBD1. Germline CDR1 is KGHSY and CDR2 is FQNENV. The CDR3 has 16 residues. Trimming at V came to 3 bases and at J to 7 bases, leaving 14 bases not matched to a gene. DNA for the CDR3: TGTGCCAGCAGCCATCCGTCTTCAGGGGGGGTTTTTGGCTACACCTTC. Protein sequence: CASSHPSSGGVFGYTF.

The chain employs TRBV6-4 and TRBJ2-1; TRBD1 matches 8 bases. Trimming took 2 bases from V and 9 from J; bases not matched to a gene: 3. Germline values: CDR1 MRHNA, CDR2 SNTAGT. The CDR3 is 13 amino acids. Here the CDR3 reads CASSDQGAGEQFF. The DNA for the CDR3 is TGTGCCAGCAGTGACCAGGGGGCTGGTGAGCAGTTCTTC.

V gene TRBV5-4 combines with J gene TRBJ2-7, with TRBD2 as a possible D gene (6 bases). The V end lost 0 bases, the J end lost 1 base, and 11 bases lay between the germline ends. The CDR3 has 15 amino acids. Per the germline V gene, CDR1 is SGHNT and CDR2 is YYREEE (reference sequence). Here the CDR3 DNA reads TGTGCCAGCAGCTTGGCGGCGGGATTTTCCTACGAGCAGTACTTC. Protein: CASSLAAGFSYEQYF.

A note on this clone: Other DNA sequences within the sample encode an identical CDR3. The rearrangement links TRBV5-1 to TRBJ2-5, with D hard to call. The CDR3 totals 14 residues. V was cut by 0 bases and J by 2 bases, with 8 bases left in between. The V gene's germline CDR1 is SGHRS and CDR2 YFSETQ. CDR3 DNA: TGCGCCAGCAGCTTGGCCACGACACAAGAGACCCAGTACTTC. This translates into CASSLATTQETQYF.

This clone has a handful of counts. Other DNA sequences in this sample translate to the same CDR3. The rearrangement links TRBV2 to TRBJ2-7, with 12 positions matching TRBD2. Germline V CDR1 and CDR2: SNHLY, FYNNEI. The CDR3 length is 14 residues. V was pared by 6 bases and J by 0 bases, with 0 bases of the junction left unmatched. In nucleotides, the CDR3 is TGTGCCAGCAGGACTAGCGGGAGCTCCTACGAGCAGTACTTC. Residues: CASRTSGSSYEQYF.

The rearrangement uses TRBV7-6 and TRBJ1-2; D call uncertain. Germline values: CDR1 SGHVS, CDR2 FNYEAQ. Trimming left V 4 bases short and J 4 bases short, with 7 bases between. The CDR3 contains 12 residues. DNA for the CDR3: TGTGCCAGCAGCTCCCAGGTCTATGGCTACACCTTC. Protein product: CASSSQVYGYTF.

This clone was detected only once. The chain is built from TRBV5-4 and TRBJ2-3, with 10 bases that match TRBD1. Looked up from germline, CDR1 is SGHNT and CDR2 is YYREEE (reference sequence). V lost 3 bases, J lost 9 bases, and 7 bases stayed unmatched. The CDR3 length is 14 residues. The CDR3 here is CASSSGQGGRTQYF. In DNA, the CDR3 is TGTGCCAGCAGCTCCGGACAGGGGGGAAGAACGCAGTATTTT.

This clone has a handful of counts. This CDR3 reads CASSSREYQAFF. The CDR3, as DNA: TGTGCCAGCAGCTCAAGAGAATATCAAGCTTTCTTT. This rearrangement joins TRBV7-9 to TRBJ1-1; D gene uncertain. Trimming left V 4 bases short and J 9 bases short, with 12 bases between. The germline V gene has CDR1 SEHNR and CDR2 FQNEAQ (reference sequence). The CDR3 has 12 residues.

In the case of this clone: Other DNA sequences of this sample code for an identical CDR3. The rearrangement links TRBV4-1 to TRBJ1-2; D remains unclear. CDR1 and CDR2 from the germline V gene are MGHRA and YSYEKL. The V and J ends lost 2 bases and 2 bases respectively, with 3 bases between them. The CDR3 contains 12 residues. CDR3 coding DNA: TGCGCCAGCAGCCAATCAAACTATGGCTACACCTTC. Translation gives CASSQSNYGYTF.

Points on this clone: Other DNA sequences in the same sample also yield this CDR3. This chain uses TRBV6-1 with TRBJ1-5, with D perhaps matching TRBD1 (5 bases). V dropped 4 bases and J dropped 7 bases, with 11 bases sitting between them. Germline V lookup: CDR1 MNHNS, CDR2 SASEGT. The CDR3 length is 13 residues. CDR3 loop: CASSGQGGQPQHF. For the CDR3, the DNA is TGTGCCAGCAGTGGGCAGGGTGGACAGCCCCAGCATTTT.

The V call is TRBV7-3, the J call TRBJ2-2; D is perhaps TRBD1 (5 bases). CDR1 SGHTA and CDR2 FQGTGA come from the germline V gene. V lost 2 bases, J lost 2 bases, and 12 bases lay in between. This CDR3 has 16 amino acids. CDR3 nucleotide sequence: TGTGCCAGCAGCTTATACGCCCAGGGTAACACCGGGGAGCTGTTTTTT. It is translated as CASSLYAQGNTGELFF.

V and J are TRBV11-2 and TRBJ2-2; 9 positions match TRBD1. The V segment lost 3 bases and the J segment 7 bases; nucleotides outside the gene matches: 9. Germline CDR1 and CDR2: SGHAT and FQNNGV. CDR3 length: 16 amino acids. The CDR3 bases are TGTGCCAGCAGCTTCGACAGGGGGTATGGGCACGGGGAGCTGTTTTTT. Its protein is CASSFDRGYGHGELFF.

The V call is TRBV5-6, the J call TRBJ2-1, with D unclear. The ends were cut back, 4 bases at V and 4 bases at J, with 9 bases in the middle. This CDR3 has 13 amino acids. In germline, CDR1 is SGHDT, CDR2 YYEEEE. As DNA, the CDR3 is TGTGCCAGCAGCACTGCTTATTACAATGAGCAGTTCTTC. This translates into CASSTAYYNEQFF.

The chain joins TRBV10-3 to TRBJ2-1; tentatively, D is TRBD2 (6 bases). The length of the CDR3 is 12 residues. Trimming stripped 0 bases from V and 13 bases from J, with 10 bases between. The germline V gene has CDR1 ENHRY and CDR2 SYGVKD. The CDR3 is CAISESGGHQFF. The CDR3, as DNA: TGTGCCATCAGTGAGTCTGGAGGGCACCAGTTCTTC.

This CDR3 is CASSWGNREPYEQYF. In DNA, the CDR3 is TGCGCCAGCAGCTGGGGCAACAGGGAACCTTACGAGCAGTACTTC. V is TRBV5-1 and J is TRBJ2-7, with D possibly matching TRBD1 (6 bases). Germline loops: CDR1 SGHRS, CDR2 YFSETQ. Trimming stripped 3 bases from V and 4 bases from J, with 17 bases between. The CDR3 sequence is 15 residues long.

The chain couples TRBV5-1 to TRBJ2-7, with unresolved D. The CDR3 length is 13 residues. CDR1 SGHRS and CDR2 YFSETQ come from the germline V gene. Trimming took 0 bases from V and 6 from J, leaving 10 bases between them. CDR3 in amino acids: CASSLEVGGEQYF. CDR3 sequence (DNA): TGCGCCAGCAGCTTGGAAGTTGGTGGCGAGCAGTACTTC.

The CDR3 spells CASGRGSDTQYF. DNA for the CDR3: TGTGCTAGTGGTAGGGGGTCCGATACGCAGTATTTT. The gene calls are TRBV12-5 and TRBJ2-3; the D gene is possibly TRBD1 (6 bases). The CDR3 has 12 amino acids. Germline V gene lookup returns CDR1 LGHNT and CDR2 FRNRAP. V was pared by 5 bases and J by 6 bases, with 9 bases between.

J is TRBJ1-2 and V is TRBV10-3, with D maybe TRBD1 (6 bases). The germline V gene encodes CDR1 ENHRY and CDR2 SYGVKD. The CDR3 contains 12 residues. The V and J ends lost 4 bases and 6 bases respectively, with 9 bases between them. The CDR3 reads CAISGSGDGYTF. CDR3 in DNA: TGTGCCATCAGTGGATCAGGGGATGGCTACACCTTC.